What follows are 9 T cell receptor beta chains derived from one specimen sequenced in a study of early T cells in non-severe SARS-CoV-2 infection. TCRdb redid the calling of the 5' RACE reads with MiXCR, one entry per CDR3 protein. The top ten hold 16% of the sample, which has tens of thousands of distinct CDR3 sequences, around 4.6% seen once. Input material: whole blood. These TCRs come from an adult who was a healthcare worker with PCR-confirmed SARS-CoV-2 infection or an uninfected control (not recorded which).

This clonotype was counted ten times or more. The genes are TRBV3-1 and TRBJ1-2, with TRBD1 matching over 10 bases. There are 17 residues in the CDR3. Looked up from germline, CDR1 is LGHDT and CDR2 is YNNKEL (reference sequence). The trim removed 4 bases at V and 4 bases at J, leaving 12 bases unmatched. The CDR3: CASSRDRGRDWVYGYTF. As DNA, the CDR3 is TGTGCCAGCAGCCGAGACAGGGGGCGCGATTGGGTCTATGGCTACACCTTC.

This clonotype was counted many times. This chain links TRBV7-9 with TRBJ2-5, with a weak D call TRBD1 (6 bases). This CDR3 is 14 amino acids long. Germline V gene data show CDR1 as SEHNR and CDR2 as FQNEAQ (reference sequence). Trimming left V 2 bases short and J 0 bases short, with 7 bases between. In DNA, the CDR3 is TGTGCCAGCAGCTTAACAGGGTACCAAGAGACCCAGTACTTC. It translates to CASSLTGYQETQYF.

In this sample, this clonotype turned up a few times. The rearrangement joins TRBV10-3 to TRBJ2-6, with D perhaps matching TRBD1 or TRBD2 (5 bases each). V was clipped by 4 bases and J by 0 bases, with 16 bases between them. The CDR3 spans 18 residues. Germline loops: CDR1 ENHRY, CDR2 SYGVKD. The CDR3 spells CAISGSGTGSSGANVLTF. CDR3 coding DNA: TGTGCCATCAGTGGATCCGGGACGGGAAGCTCTGGGGCCAACGTCCTGACTTTC.

This clonotype was seen a few times. The chain employs TRBV11-2 and TRBJ2-2; 7 bases match TRBD1. Germline V gives CDR1 SGHAT, CDR2 FQNNGV. The V segment lost 1 base and the J segment 4 bases; nucleotides outside the gene matches: 3. The CDR3 covers 15 residues. The CDR3: CASSLAGQRTGELFF. Here the CDR3 DNA reads TGTGCCAGCAGCTTAGCGGGACAGCGCACCGGGGAGCTGTTTTTT.

This clonotype was seen at least ten times. The chain combines TRBV11-2 with TRBJ1-5; D is unclear. The germline gives CDR1 SGHAT, CDR2 FQNNGV. V lost 3 bases and J lost 4, with 10 bases in between. The CDR3 loop spans 14 amino acids. This CDR3 is CASSLDGTNQPQHF. The CDR3 coding sequence is TGTGCCAGCAGCTTGGATGGAACTAATCAGCCCCAGCATTTT.

This clonotype has a count of ten or more. The chain carries TRBV7-2 and TRBJ2-3, with D perhaps being TRBD1 or TRBD2 (5 bases each). CDR1 is SGHTA, CDR2 FQGNSA, per germline. The CDR3 runs to 15 residues. V shed 6 bases and J shed 3 bases, with 16 bases lying between them. CDR3 loop: CASRDPGRMTDTQYF. The CDR3 coding sequence is TGTGCCAGCAGGGATCCGGGACGGATGACAGATACGCAGTATTTT.

This clonotype was observed a few times. The chain recombines TRBV13 with TRBJ1-2; D gene unclear. Germline CDR1 reads PRHDT; CDR2 reads FYEKMQ (reference sequence). CDR3 length equals 11 residues. Between the trimmed V and J ends, which lost 4 bases and 5 bases, there was a span of 5 bases. The CDR3 loop reads CASSWGYGYTF. The CDR3 nucleotides read TGTGCCAGCAGCTGGGGTTATGGCTACACCTTC. The variable domain in full, completed from reference TRBV13 and TRBJ1-2, reads AAGVIQSPRHLIKEKRETATLKCYPIPRHDTVYWYQQGPGQDPQFLISFYEKMQSDKGSIPDRFSAQQFSDYHSELNMSSLELGDSALYFCASSWGYGYTFGSGTRLTVV.

This clonotype has ten or more counts. V usage is TRBV19 and J usage is TRBJ2-5; maybe TRBD2 (6 bases). Germline CDR1 and CDR2: LNHDA and SQIVND (reference sequence). This CDR3 contains 14 residues. The V and J ends lost 3 bases and 5 bases respectively, with 13 bases between them. For the CDR3, the DNA is TGTGCCAGTAGTATCCGTCTAGCGAGGGAGACCCAGTACTTC. Residues: CASSIRLARETQYF.

This clonotype was counted at least ten times. The chain carries TRBV29-1 and TRBJ1-2, with TRBD1 matching over 8 bases. CDR1 and CDR2 from the germline V gene are SQVTM and ANQGSEA. The CDR3 is made up of 14 amino acids. Unmatched junction bases numbered 4, after V lost 1 base and J lost 3 bases. The CDR3 spells CSVEVYRGDYGYTF. The CDR3 bases are TGCAGCGTTGAAGTTTACAGGGGGGACTATGGCTACACCTTC.